These 30 T cell receptor beta chains share one sample of origin, sequenced in a study of spatial heterogeneity in lung cancer. Time point in this sample: blood at routine non-recurrence follow-up after resection. The input material, whole RNA from tumor, nontumor lung or frozen PBMC, was sequenced unsorted. TCRdb reprocessed the 5' RACE reads with MiXCR, giving one entry per CDR3 protein. The sample consists of about 120,000 distinct CDR3 sequences, over 9% of them appearing once. Sequenced material: PBMCs, taken at follow-up. The source of these receptors is a male donor with early-stage non-small cell lung cancer.

This clonotype was counted at least ten times. The chain joins TRBV10-3 to TRBJ2-1; D may correspond to TRBD1 or TRBD2 (6 bases each). With 4 bases removed from V and 3 bases from J, the gap between germline ends came to 28 bases. Per germline, CDR1 ENHRY and CDR2 SYGVKD. CDR3 length equals 20 residues. The CDR3, as DNA: TGTGCCATCAGTGGAGTGAATGGGGGGCGGAAGAAGCAGGACTACAATGAGCAGTTCTTC. Translated: CAISGVNGGRKKQDYNEQFF.

This clonotype was counted a few times. This rearrangement joins TRBV7-9 to TRBJ1-4; no clear D. The V end was cut by 1 base, the J end by 1 base, with 7 bases between. Per germline, CDR1 SEHNR and CDR2 FQNEAQ (reference sequence). The length of the CDR3 is 15 residues. Here the CDR3 DNA reads TGTGCCAGCAGCTTAGACATTCTAACTAATGAAAAACTGTTTTTT. This gives the protein CASSLDILTNEKLFF.

This clonotype was seen ten or more times. The rearrangement links TRBV20-1 to TRBJ1-2; TRBD1 matches 9 bases. CDR1 is DFQATT, CDR2 SNEGSKA, per germline (reference sequence). V was clipped by 0 bases and J by 4 bases; unmatched bases: 3. This CDR3 spans 14 amino acids. In nucleotides, the CDR3 is TGCAGTGCTAGAGACAAGACAGGGGGCTATGGCTACACCTTC. Translation gives CSARDKTGGYGYTF.

The chain couples TRBV9 to TRBJ2-3, with TRBD1 matching 7 bases. This CDR3 has 14 amino acids. Germline lookup yields CDR1 SGDLS and CDR2 YYNGEE. The junction had 8 bases not matched to a gene; V was cut back by 9 bases and J by 1 base. CDR3 bases: TGTGCCACAACCACAGGGGCTGGCACAGATACGCAGTATTTT. It is translated as CATTTGAGTDTQYF. Using reference TRBV9 and TRBJ2-3 for the parts outside the CDR3, the full variable domain is DSGVTQTPKHLITATGQRVTLRCSPRSGDLSVYWYQQSLDQGLQFLIQYYNGEERAKGNILERFSAQQFPDLHSELNLSSLELGDSALYFCATTTGAGTDTQYFGPGTRLTVL.

This clonotype was seen only once. The J gene is TRBJ2-5, the V gene TRBV10-3; 7 bases are a match to TRBD2. Germline V lookup: CDR1 ENHRY, CDR2 SYGVKD. This CDR3 comprises 16 residues. V shed 6 bases, J shed 2 bases, and the junction held 12 bases outside the gene matches. CDR3 loop: CAISTSRLAEQETQYF. The CDR3 coding sequence is TGTGCCATCAGCACCTCTCGGCTAGCGGAACAAGAGACCCAGTACTTC.

In its sample, this clonotype was seen a few times. The chain links TRBV5-5 to TRBJ1-6, with 7 bases fitting TRBD1. V was clipped by 4 bases and J by 7 bases; unmatched bases: 5. CDR3 length equals 14 residues. From germline, CDR1 is SGHKS and CDR2 YYEKEE (reference sequence). CDR3 loop: CASSHDRVNSPLHF. DNA of the CDR3: TGTGCCAGCAGCCACGACAGGGTCAATTCACCCCTCCACTTT.

In its sample, this clonotype was seen many times. The chain couples TRBV10-3 to TRBJ1-3, with D maybe TRBD1 (5 bases). The CDR3 has 15 amino acids. The germline V gene has CDR1 ENHRY and CDR2 SYGVKD. Deletions cut 7 bases from V and 0 bases from J, with 13 bases between. The CDR3 protein is CAITPGKFSGNTIYF. The CDR3 region has the DNA TGTGCCATCACTCCAGGGAAGTTCTCTGGAAACACCATATATTTT.

This clonotype was seen more than once but under ten times. The rearrangement links TRBV27 to TRBJ2-7; the match to TRBD1 covers 7 bases. Germline V gives CDR1 MNHEY, CDR2 SMNVEV (reference sequence). V lost 2 bases to trimming and J lost 0 bases; unmatched junction nucleotides: 1. CDR3 length: 14 residues. CDR3 sequence (DNA): TGTGCCAGCAGTTTAACAGGGGCCTCCTACGAGCAGTACTTC. Protein sequence: CASSLTGASYEQYF.

The gene calls are TRBV28 and TRBJ1-2, with D perhaps TRBD1 (5 bases). This CDR3 contains 13 residues. Trimming left V 3 bases short and J 8 bases short, with 13 bases between. The V gene's germline CDR1 is MDHEN and CDR2 SYDVKM. The CDR3 DNA reads TGTGCCAGCAGTTTGGGCAGGGAGGAAGGCTACACCTTC. Protein product: CASSLGREEGYTF.

The rearrangement joins TRBV9 to TRBJ2-3; D possibly corresponds to TRBD1 (5 bases). This CDR3 has 15 amino acids. V gave up 0 bases and J gave up 4 bases, with 12 bases separating them. Looked up from germline, CDR1 is SGDLS and CDR2 is YYNGEE. Written as DNA, the CDR3 is TGTGCCAGCAGCGTAGTTGGGCAGGGCGCAGATACGCAGTATTTT. Encoded protein: CASSVVGQGADTQYF.

This clonotype has a count of ten or more. The V and J genes are TRBV28 and TRBJ2-3; D is perhaps TRBD1 or TRBD2 (5 bases each). The germline CDR1 and CDR2 sequences are MDHEN and SYDVKM. CDR3 length: 15 amino acids. Trimming took 0 bases from V and 3 from J, leaving 10 bases between them. The CDR3 region has the DNA TGTGCCAGCAGTTTATGGCCAGGGAGAACAGATACGCAGTATTTT. Amino acids: CASSLWPGRTDTQYF.

In this sample, this clonotype turned up many times. CDR3 sequence: CASSLDGFSYNSPLHF. Here the CDR3 DNA reads TGTGCCAGCAGCTTAGATGGCTTCTCCTATAATTCACCCCTCCACTTT. The V and J genes are TRBV7-2 and TRBJ1-6; D is uncertain. CDR1 and CDR2 (germline): SGHTA, FQGNSA. CDR3 length: 16 residues. V was cut by 1 base and J by 0 bases, with 7 bases left in between.

The chain has TRBV2 and TRBJ1-5, with D maybe TRBD1 (5 bases). V lost 6 bases, J lost 4 bases, and 16 bases lay in between. The CDR3 covers 15 residues. Germline V gene lookup returns CDR1 SNHLY and CDR2 FYNNEI. In DNA, the CDR3 is TGTGCCAGCAGAGTATCCACAGGAGATAATCAGCCCCAGCATTTT. This encodes CASRVSTGDNQPQHF.

The rearrangement uses TRBV18 and TRBJ1-1; D perhaps matches TRBD1 (5 bases). Germline CDR1 reads KGHSH; CDR2 reads LQKENI. This CDR3 has 15 amino acids. Trimming removed 0 bases from V and 4 bases from J, with 12 bases in between. This CDR3 is CASSPPGVSGTEAFF. The CDR3 bases are TGTGCCAGCTCACCACCAGGGGTTAGCGGCACTGAAGCTTTCTTT. Based on the CDR3 plus reference TRBV18 and TRBJ1-1, the full variable domain is NAGVMQNPRHLVRRRGQEARLRCSPMKGHSHVYWYRQLPEEGLKFMVYLQKENIIDESGMPKERFSAEFPKEGPSILRIQQVVRGDSAAYFCASSPPGVSGTEAFFGQGTRLTVV.

This clonotype appeared many times. The gene calls are TRBV28 and TRBJ1-2; D is possibly TRBD1 (5 bases). Germline V lookup: CDR1 MDHEN, CDR2 SYDVKM. The V end was cut by 2 bases, the J end by 4 bases, with 11 bases between. This CDR3 has 14 amino acids. The CDR3 DNA follows: TGTGCCAGCAGTTTAGGGGCGGGTATCTATGGCTACACCTTC. Protein sequence: CASSLGAGIYGYTF.

This clonotype was picked up a small number of times. The V and J genes are TRBV27 and TRBJ1-1; 7 nucleotides match TRBD1. The V segment lost 10 bases and the J segment 6 bases; nucleotides outside the gene matches: 11. The CDR3 covers 13 residues. Germline V CDR1 and CDR2: MNHEY, SMNVEV (reference sequence). The CDR3 sequence is CANRGSQGAEAFF. Here the CDR3 DNA reads TGTGCCAACAGGGGCAGCCAAGGGGCTGAAGCTTTCTTT.

In its sample, this clonotype was seen a few times. This chain's CDR3 is CASNGGTNQPQHF. CDR3 coding DNA: TGTGCCAGCAACGGAGGGACGAATCAGCCCCAGCATTTT. V gene TRBV28 combines with J gene TRBJ1-5; tentatively, D is TRBD1 (5 bases). CDR3 size: 13 residues. V gave up 7 bases and J gave up 4 bases, with 11 bases separating them. The germline V gene has CDR1 MDHEN and CDR2 SYDVKM.

At least ten counts were recorded for this clonotype. The V call is TRBV20-1, the J call TRBJ2-7; D perhaps matches TRBD2 (6 bases). Germline CDR1 and CDR2: DFQATT and SNEGSKA (reference sequence). The germline V and J ends were trimmed by 5 bases and 4 bases, with 18 bases remaining between them. The CDR3 is 14 amino acids. CDR3 bases: TGCAGTGCTTCCCGCGGGACCTCCGGGTACGAGCAGTACTTC. This encodes CSASRGTSGYEQYF.

V is TRBV11-3 and J is TRBJ2-1, with a possible D match to TRBD1 (6 bases). CDR3 length: 13 amino acids. In germline, CDR1 is SGHNT, CDR2 YENEEA. With 3 bases removed from V and 7 bases from J, the gap between germline ends came to 10 bases. For the CDR3, the DNA is TGTGCCAGCAGCTTTTACAGGGCGAATGAGCAGTTCTTC. Protein sequence: CASSFYRANEQFF.

This clonotype was counted only a few times. The chain recombines TRBV3-1 with TRBJ2-2, with D unclear. V was trimmed by 4 bases and J by 4 bases, leaving 13 bases between them. The germline V gene has CDR1 LGHDT and CDR2 YNNKEL (reference sequence). The CDR3 loop spans 15 amino acids. The CDR3 sequence is CASSPRGRSTGELFF. In DNA, the CDR3 is TGTGCCAGCAGCCCCCGTGGCCGATCCACCGGGGAGCTGTTTTTT.

This clonotype was counted at least ten times. The chain uses TRBV5-6 and TRBJ1-4; D is ambiguous. V lost 4 bases, J lost 7 bases, and 17 bases lay in between. The CDR3 covers 15 residues. Per the germline V gene, CDR1 is SGHDT and CDR2 is YYEEEE. CDR3 protein: CASSLGRSEAEKLFF. CDR3 bases: TGTGCCAGCAGCCTGGGAAGGTCAGAGGCTGAAAAACTGTTTTTT.

The chain carries TRBV20-1 and TRBJ2-7; 7 nucleotides match TRBD1. The CDR3 is made up of 16 amino acids. V gave up 5 bases and J gave up 2 bases; unmatched junction bases: 15. CDR1 DFQATT and CDR2 SNEGSKA come from the germline V gene (reference sequence). The CDR3 sequence: CSARPLPGQMAYEQYF. The DNA for the CDR3 is TGCAGTGCTCGGCCCCTTCCGGGACAGATGGCCTACGAGCAGTACTTC.

Many counts were recorded for this clonotype. V is TRBV7-6 and J is TRBJ2-2; 9 positions agree with TRBD2. Germline V gives CDR1 SGHVS, CDR2 FNYEAQ. The trim removed 5 bases at V and 0 bases at J, leaving 7 bases unmatched. The CDR3 sequence is 17 residues long. The CDR3 loop reads CASSPRTSVSNTGELFF. CDR3 coding DNA: TGTGCCAGCAGCCCTCGGACTAGCGTATCGAACACCGGGGAGCTGTTTTTT. The complete variable domain, with remaining parts taken from reference TRBV7-6 and TRBJ2-2, reads GAGVSQSPRYKVTKRGQDVALRCDPISGHVSLYWYRQALGQGPEFLTYFNYEAQQDKSGLPNDRFSAERPEGSISTLTIQRTEQRDSAMYRCASSPRTSVSNTGELFFGEGSRLTVL.

This clonotype was counted between two and nine times. This chain links TRBV19 with TRBJ1-1, with D possibly TRBD1 on 5 matching bases. The V end lost 5 bases, the J end lost 8 bases, and 12 bases lay between the germline ends. The CDR3 sequence is 12 residues long. Germline V lookup: CDR1 LNHDA, CDR2 SQIVND (reference sequence). The CDR3 bases are TGTGCCAGTAGTTTGGGACTAGGGGAAGCTTTCTTT. This encodes CASSLGLGEAFF.

The chain carries TRBV2 and TRBJ1-1; unclear D gene. Germline CDR1 reads SNHLY; CDR2 reads FYNNEI. Deletions cut 9 bases from V and 0 bases from J, with 11 bases between. This CDR3 has 13 residues. CDR3 DNA sequence: TGTGCCAGACGAGAAGGCTTGAACACTGAAGCTTTCTTT. Translated: CARREGLNTEAFF. Together with reference TRBV2 and TRBJ1-1, the CDR3 gives the full variable domain: EPEVTQTPSHQVTQMGQEVILRCVPISNHLYFYWYRQILGQKVEFLVSFYNNEISEKSEIFDDQFSVERPDGSNFTLKIRSTKLEDSAMYFCARREGLNTEAFFGQGTRLTVV.

The chain carries TRBV27 and TRBJ2-2; D is ambiguous. This CDR3 has 12 residues. Between the trimmed V and J ends, which lost 6 bases and 6 bases, there was a span of 8 bases. Looked up from germline, CDR1 is MNHEY and CDR2 is SMNVEV (reference sequence). The CDR3 region has the DNA TGTGCCAGCAGCTTTATGGCCGGGGAGCTGTTTTTT. This translates into CASSFMAGELFF.

This clonotype came up a few times. The gene calls are TRBV19 and TRBJ2-1, with D unclear. The CDR3 is 11 amino acids. Looked up from germline, CDR1 is LNHDA and CDR2 is SQIVND (reference sequence). V lost 7 bases and J lost 4, with 5 bases in between. The CDR3 sequence: CASNNYNEQFF. CDR3 nucleotide sequence: TGTGCCAGTAACAATTACAATGAGCAGTTCTTC.

This clonotype was counted ten times or more. This chain joins TRBV5-1 and TRBJ2-5, with D hard to call. Germline values: CDR1 SGHRS, CDR2 YFSETQ. The CDR3 consists of 14 residues. Between the trimmed V and J ends, which lost 3 bases and 2 bases, there was a span of 11 bases. This CDR3 is CASSSAWGQETQYF. The CDR3 DNA follows: TGCGCCAGCAGCTCGGCGTGGGGACAAGAGACCCAGTACTTC.

The genes are TRBV7-2 and TRBJ1-1; 12 nucleotides line up with TRBD1. This CDR3 comprises 15 residues. The germline gives CDR1 SGHTA, CDR2 FQGNSA. The V segment lost 1 base and the J segment 6 bases; nucleotides outside the gene matches: 3. CDR3 sequence: CASSLGGQGAAEAFF. CDR3 sequence (DNA): TGTGCCAGCAGCTTAGGGGGACAGGGGGCCGCTGAAGCTTTCTTT.

This clonotype was seen many times. The chain carries TRBV7-3 and TRBJ2-3, with unresolved D. The CDR3 has 17 residues. The V end lost 2 bases, the J end lost 0 bases, and 15 bases lay between the germline ends. CDR1 and CDR2 from the germline V gene are SGHTA and FQGTGA. The CDR3 region is CASSLHPRQASTDTQYF. The CDR3 DNA reads as TGTGCCAGCAGCTTACATCCTCGTCAGGCTAGCACAGATACGCAGTATTTT. The variable domain in full, with the rest retrieved from reference TRBV7-3 and TRBJ2-3, is GAGVSQTPSNKVTEKGKYVELRCDPISGHTALYWYRQSLGQGPEFLIYFQGTGAADDSGLPNDRFFAVRPEGSVSTLKIQRTERGDSAVYLCASSLHPRQASTDTQYFGPGTRLTVL.